This record concerns one TCR beta chain sequence. The CDR3 has 13 amino acids. In germline, CDR1 is SGHRS, CDR2 YFSETQ. Trimming took off 1 base at V and 3 bases at J, with 7 bases between the two ends. TCRdb keeps only in-frame clones here, not all; method: immunoSEQ multiplex PCR. The sample has 500,000 to 850,000 clones, about 90% seen once; the top ten hold 0.0094%. These data belong to a study of shared T cell receptors in the human thymus. These sequences were also reported in another study, on human thymus T cells. That source notes: Surgeons resected thymus tissue during corrective heart surgery.

The receptor's source is a boy under two years old with a congenital heart defect. Sample: thymocytes. The V and J genes are TRBV5-1 and TRBJ2-5; the D is unclear. The CDR3 protein is CASSLSTKETQYF. CDR3 coding DNA: TGCGCCAGCAGCTTGAGCACTAAAGAGACCCAGTACTTC. Filled out from reference TRBV5-1 and TRBJ2-5, the complete variable domain reads KAGVTQTPRYLIKTRGQQVTLSCSPISGHRSVSWYQQTPGQGLQFLFEYFSETQRNKGNFPGRFSGRQFSNSRSEMNVSTLELGDSALYLCASSLSTKETQYFGPGTRLLVL.